This entry lists 16 T cell receptor beta chains sequenced from one sample in a study of blood T cell repertoires in COVID-19 (dated by TCRdb to the early 2020s). Library method: the immunoSEQ multiplex PCR assay. Held by TCRdb, this immuneACCESS table contains in-frame sequences only and omits some clones. Under half of the omission traces to an unresolved V gene where checked; the cause of the rest is unknown. The sample table holds fewer than 450,000 clones, of which approximately 88% were seen once. The ten top clones hold 2% to 2.5% of the sample. Sequences were obtained from PBMCs or T cells enriched from blood (not recorded which). These receptors were collected from a middle-aged woman with acute COVID-19.

The J gene is TRBJ2-5, the V gene TRBV6-5; 8 nucleotides line up with TRBD1. Germline loops: CDR1 MNHEY, CDR2 SVGAGI. V shed 5 bases and J 4 bases; nucleotides not matched to a gene: 9. The CDR3 is 15 amino acids. CDR3 nucleotide sequence: TGTGCCAGCAGTACCAGGGGGCTCTCTTTAGAGACCCAGTACTTC. The encoded protein is CASSTRGLSLETQYF.

The chain is built from TRBV4-1 and TRBJ2-1; 9 bases match TRBD2. Germline V gives CDR1 MGHRA, CDR2 YSYEKL. This CDR3 is built from 17 residues. Trimming cost V 4 bases and J 4 bases; bases outside gene matches: 11. This CDR3 reads CASSRISGGPPYNEQFF. The CDR3 region has the DNA TGCGCCAGCAGCCGCATAAGCGGGGGGCCCCCATACAATGAGCAGTTCTTC.

This chain connects TRBV7-2 to TRBJ2-3; D possibly corresponds to TRBD2 (5 bases). This CDR3 contains 14 residues. Germline CDR1 reads SGHTA; CDR2 reads FQGNSA. V lost 3 bases to trimming and J lost 2 bases, with 9 bases between them. The CDR3 DNA sequence: TGTGCCAGCAGCTTGAGGAGGCTCACAGATACGCAGTATTTT. It codes for CASSLRRLTDTQYF.

The rearrangement joins TRBV11-2 to TRBJ1-2; TRBD1 matches at 7 bases. With 3 bases clipped from V and 0 bases from J, the junction kept 1 base outside the gene matches. The CDR3 has 14 residues. Germline values: CDR1 SGHAT, CDR2 FQNNGV. The DNA for the CDR3 is TGTGCCAGCAGCTTTGACAGGGCTAACTATGGCTACACCTTC. Translated: CASSFDRANYGYTF.

The chain links TRBV5-5 to TRBJ2-1; no clear D. The germline CDR1 and CDR2 sequences are SGHKS and YYEKEE (reference sequence). This CDR3 contains 14 residues. Trimming removed 5 bases at V and 8 bases at J, with 17 bases between. The CDR3 loop is CASRKASGIDEQFF. Written as DNA, the CDR3 is TGTGCCAGCAGGAAGGCTAGTGGAATCGATGAGCAGTTCTTC.

This chain joins TRBV11-2 and TRBJ2-7; maybe TRBD1 (6 bases). V was cut by 0 bases and J by 3 bases, with 12 bases left in between. Germline V CDR1 and CDR2: SGHAT, FQNNGV. There are 15 residues in the CDR3. The CDR3: CASSLEQGFFYEQYF. Written as DNA, the CDR3 is TGTGCCAGCAGCTTAGAACAGGGCTTTTTCTACGAGCAGTACTTC.

Only one count was recorded for this clone. The chain carries TRBV9 and TRBJ2-7; TRBD2 agrees at 7 bases. CDR3 size: 20 residues. Per the germline V gene, CDR1 is SGDLS and CDR2 is YYNGEE. The trim removed 0 bases at V and 6 bases at J, leaving 24 bases unmatched. CDR3 in DNA: TGTGCCAGCAGCGTAGGTCTTGGGAGGCAGGTCAGTAGGGAGGGCTCCGAGCAGTACTTC. Its translation is CASSVGLGRQVSREGSEQYF. Based on the CDR3 plus reference TRBV9 and TRBJ2-7, the full variable domain is DSGVTQTPKHLITATGQRVTLRCSPRSGDLSVYWYQQSLDQGLQFLIQYYNGEERAKGNILERFSAQQFPDLHSELNLSSLELGDSALYFCASSVGLGRQVSREGSEQYFGPGTRLTVT.

This clone appeared a single time. This rearrangement joins TRBV2 to TRBJ2-3, with TRBD2 identical over 10 bases. The J segment lost 4 bases and the V segment lost 6 bases, leaving 13 bases of the junction unmatched. CDR1 and CDR2 (germline): SNHLY, FYNNEI. The CDR3 runs 17 residues. The CDR3 nucleotides are TGTGCCAGCAGGGCTAGACTTCAGCGGGGGGGGTCAGATACGCAGTATTTT. Translated, it gives CASRARLQRGGSDTQYF.

This clone was counted only a few times. V usage is TRBV5-1 and J usage is TRBJ1-1; D is possibly TRBD1 (6 bases). The V gene lost 2 bases and the J gene lost 2 bases, with 10 bases spanning the gap. Germline CDR1 and CDR2: SGHRS and YFSETQ. This CDR3 region has 14 residues. CDR3 nucleotide sequence: TGCGCCAGCAGCTTAACAGGGCCAAACACTGAAGCTTTCTTT. This sequence encodes CASSLTGPNTEAFF.

J is TRBJ2-7 and V is TRBV5-1, with TRBD1 matching 9 bases. The V gene's germline CDR1 is SGHRS and CDR2 YFSETQ. Trimming cost V 4 bases and J 4 bases; bases outside gene matches: 9. The CDR3 has 15 residues. This CDR3 reads CASSRTGTGLYEQYF. For the CDR3, the DNA is TGCGCCAGCAGCAGAACCGGGACAGGGTTGTACGAGCAGTACTTC.

V and J are TRBV20-1 and TRBJ2-2, with D uncertain. The CDR3 is made up of 10 amino acids. Germline lookup yields CDR1 DFQATT and CDR2 SNEGSKA (reference sequence). V lost 7 bases and J lost 5, with 5 bases in between. The CDR3 protein is CSDPTGELFF. CDR3 nucleotides: TGCAGTGATCCTACCGGGGAGCTGTTTTTT.

The chain couples TRBV30 to TRBJ1-1; TRBD1 matches at 8 bases. The V gene end was trimmed by 7 bases and the J gene end by 0 bases; junction bases not matched to a gene: 7. This CDR3 comprises 14 residues. Germline V gene lookup returns CDR1 GTSNPN and CDR2 SVGIG (reference sequence). The CDR3 region is CALRQGAMNTEAFF. In nucleotides, the CDR3 is TGTGCCTTACGTCAGGGGGCCATGAACACTGAAGCTTTCTTT.

This clone has a single count. The chain couples TRBV15 to TRBJ2-5, with a weak D call TRBD1 (5 bases). The germline V gene has CDR1 LNHNV and CDR2 YYDKDF (reference sequence). The V and J ends lost 0 bases and 5 bases respectively, with 13 bases between them. The CDR3 loop spans 15 amino acids. CDR3 sequence (DNA): TGTGCCACCAGCAGAGATCCGAGACAGAGGGAGACCCAGTACTTC. Its protein is CATSRDPRQRETQYF.

The chain employs TRBV18 and TRBJ2-5, with TRBD2 matching over 7 bases. CDR1 KGHSH and CDR2 LQKENI come from the germline V gene. The CDR3 loop spans 14 amino acids. Trimming cost V 0 bases and J 5 bases; bases outside gene matches: 3. The chain's CDR3 is CASSPPRGRETQYF. CDR3 nucleotide sequence: TGTGCCAGCTCACCACCGCGGGGGAGGGAGACCCAGTACTTC.

The rearrangement links TRBV30 to TRBJ2-7, with D maybe TRBD2 (7 bases). The CDR3 runs to 12 residues. V was cut by 6 bases and J by 4 bases, with 13 bases left in between. In germline, CDR1 is GTSNPN, CDR2 SVGIG (reference sequence). This CDR3 reads CACGGGGYEQYF. The CDR3 DNA follows: TGTGCCTGCGGGGGAGGGGGGTACGAGCAGTACTTC.

V usage is TRBV2 and J usage is TRBJ1-5, with 9 bases matching TRBD1. This CDR3 is built from 15 residues. V trimming: 6 bases; J trimming: 3 bases; junction bases outside the gene matches: 6. The germline V gene has CDR1 SNHLY and CDR2 FYNNEI. The CDR3 is CASRTGQGYNQPQHF. CDR3 sequence (DNA): TGTGCCAGCAGGACGGGACAGGGTTACAATCAGCCCCAGCATTTT.